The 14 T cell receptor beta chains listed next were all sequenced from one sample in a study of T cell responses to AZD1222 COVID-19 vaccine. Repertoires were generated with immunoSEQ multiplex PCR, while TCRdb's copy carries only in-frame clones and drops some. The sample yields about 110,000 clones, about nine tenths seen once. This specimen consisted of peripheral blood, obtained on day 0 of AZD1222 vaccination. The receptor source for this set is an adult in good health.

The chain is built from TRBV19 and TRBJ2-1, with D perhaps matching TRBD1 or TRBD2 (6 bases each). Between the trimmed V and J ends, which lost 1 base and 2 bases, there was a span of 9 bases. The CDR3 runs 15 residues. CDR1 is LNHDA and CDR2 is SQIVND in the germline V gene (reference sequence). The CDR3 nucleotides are TGTGCCAGTAGTATAGGGAGGGGGACCTACAATGAGCAGTTCTTC. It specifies CASSIGRGTYNEQFF.

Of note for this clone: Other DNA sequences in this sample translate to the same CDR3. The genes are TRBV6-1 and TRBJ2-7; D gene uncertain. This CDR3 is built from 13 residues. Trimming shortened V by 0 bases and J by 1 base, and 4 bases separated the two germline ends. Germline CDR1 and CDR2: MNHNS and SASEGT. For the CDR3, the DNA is TGTGCCAGCAGTGAAGCCCGATCCTACGAGCAGTACTTC. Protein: CASSEARSYEQYF.

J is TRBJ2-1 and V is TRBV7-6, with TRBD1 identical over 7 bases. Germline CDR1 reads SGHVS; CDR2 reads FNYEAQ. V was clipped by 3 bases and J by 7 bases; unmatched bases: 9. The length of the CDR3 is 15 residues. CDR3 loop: CASSLTRDSPNEQFF. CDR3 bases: TGTGCCAGCAGCTTGACCAGGGACAGCCCTAATGAGCAGTTCTTC. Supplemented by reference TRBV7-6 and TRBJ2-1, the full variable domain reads GAGVSQSPRYKVTKRGQDVALRCDPISGHVSLYWYRQALGQGPEFLTYFNYEAQQDKSGLPNDRFSAERPEGSISTLTIQRTEQRDSAMYRCASSLTRDSPNEQFFGPGTRLTVL.

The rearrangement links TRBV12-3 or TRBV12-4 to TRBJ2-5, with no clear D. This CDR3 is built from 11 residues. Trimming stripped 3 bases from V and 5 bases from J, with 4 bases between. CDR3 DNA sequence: TGTGCCAGCAGTTTTAGGGAGACCCAGTACTTC. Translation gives CASSFRETQYF.

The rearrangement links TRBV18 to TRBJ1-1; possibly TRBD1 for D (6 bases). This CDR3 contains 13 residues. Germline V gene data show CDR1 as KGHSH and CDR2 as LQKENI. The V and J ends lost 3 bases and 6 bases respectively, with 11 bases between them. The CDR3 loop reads CASSPLTGAEAFF. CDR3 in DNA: TGTGCCAGCTCACCCTTGACAGGAGCTGAAGCTTTCTTT.

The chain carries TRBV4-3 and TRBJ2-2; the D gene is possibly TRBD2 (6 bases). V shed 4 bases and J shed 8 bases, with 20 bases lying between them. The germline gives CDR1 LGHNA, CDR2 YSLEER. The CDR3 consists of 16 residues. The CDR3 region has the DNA TGCGCCAGCAGCCCGTCCCGACTAGAAATTTTTGGGGAGCTGTTTTTT. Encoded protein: CASSPSRLEIFGELFF.

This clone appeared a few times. The DNA for the CDR3 is TGCGCCAGCAGCTTGGGAGGGGGGAACACTGAAGCTTTCTTT. Residues: CASSLGGGNTEAFF. This chain uses TRBV5-1 with TRBJ1-1; maybe TRBD1 (6 bases). Trimming took off 0 bases at V and 1 base at J, with 7 bases between the two ends. Germline V lookup: CDR1 SGHRS, CDR2 YFSETQ. CDR3 length equals 14 residues.

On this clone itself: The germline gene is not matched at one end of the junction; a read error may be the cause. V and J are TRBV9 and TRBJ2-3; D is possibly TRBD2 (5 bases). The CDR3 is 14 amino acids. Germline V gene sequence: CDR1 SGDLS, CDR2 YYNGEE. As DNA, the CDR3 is TGTGCCGGCAGCCCGCAAGCGGCAACAGATACGCAGTATTTT. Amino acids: CAGSPQAATDTQYF.

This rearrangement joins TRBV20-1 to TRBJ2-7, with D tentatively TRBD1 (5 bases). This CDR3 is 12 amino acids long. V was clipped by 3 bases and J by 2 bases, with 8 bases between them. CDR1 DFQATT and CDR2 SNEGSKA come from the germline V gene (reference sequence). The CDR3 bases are TGCAGTGCTAGTGGCAGGGCCTACGAGCAGTACTTC. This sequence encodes CSASGRAYEQYF.

CDR3 protein: CASSLAGAGDSPLHF. In nucleotides, the CDR3 is TGTGCCAGCAGTTTGGCAGGGGCTGGAGATTCACCCCTCCACTTT. The chain is built from TRBV28 and TRBJ1-6; TRBD1 might be the D (6 bases). Trimming took 3 bases from V and 8 from J, leaving 14 bases between them. The germline CDR1 and CDR2 sequences are MDHEN and SYDVKM. This CDR3 spans 15 amino acids.

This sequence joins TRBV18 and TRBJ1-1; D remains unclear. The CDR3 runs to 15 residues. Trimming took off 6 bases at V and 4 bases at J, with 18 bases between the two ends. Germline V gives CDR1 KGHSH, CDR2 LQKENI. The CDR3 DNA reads TGTGCCAGCTCCGAGTTTTTTAACCCCGGCACTGAAGCTTTCTTT. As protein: CASSEFFNPGTEAFF.

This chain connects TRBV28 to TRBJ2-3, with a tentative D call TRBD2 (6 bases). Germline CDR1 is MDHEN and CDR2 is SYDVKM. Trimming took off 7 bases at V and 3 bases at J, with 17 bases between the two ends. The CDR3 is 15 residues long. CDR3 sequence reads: CASTPYGAGTDTQYF. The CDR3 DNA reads TGTGCCAGCACCCCATATGGGGCGGGGACAGATACGCAGTATTTT. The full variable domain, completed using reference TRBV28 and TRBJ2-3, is DVKVTQSSRYLVKRTGEKVFLECVQDMDHENMFWYRQDPGLGLRLIYFSYDVKMKEKGDIPEGYSVSREKKERFSLILESASTNQTSMYLCASTPYGAGTDTQYFGPGTRLTVL.

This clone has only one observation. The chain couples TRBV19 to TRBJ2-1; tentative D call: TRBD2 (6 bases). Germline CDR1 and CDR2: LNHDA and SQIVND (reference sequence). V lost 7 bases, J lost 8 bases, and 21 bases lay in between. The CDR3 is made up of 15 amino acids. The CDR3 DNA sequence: TGTGCCAGTAAATGGGCACTTTCGGGCGGGGATGAGCAGTTCTTC. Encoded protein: CASKWALSGGDEQFF.

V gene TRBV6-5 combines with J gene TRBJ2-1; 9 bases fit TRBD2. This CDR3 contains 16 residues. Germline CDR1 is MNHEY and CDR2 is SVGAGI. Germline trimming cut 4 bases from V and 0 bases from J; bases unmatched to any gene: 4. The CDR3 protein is CASSLLSGSSYNEQFF. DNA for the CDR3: TGTGCCAGCAGTTTACTTAGCGGGAGCTCCTACAATGAGCAGTTCTTC.